These 18 T cell receptor beta chains came from one sample sequenced in a study of T-cell reconstitution after alpha-beta-depleted transplantation in children. The TCRbeta library was prepared with unique molecular identifiers. MiXCR was run by TCRdb on the PCR reads, yielding one entry per CDR3 protein. The sample consists of roughly 100,000 distinct CDR3 sequences, about 8% of them appearing once. The input for sequencing was PBMCs, taken before TCRalphabeta/CD19-depleted stem cell transplant. These receptors were collected from a boy aged 2 to 9 with acute lymphoblastic leukemia, due to receive a stem cell transplant.

This clonotype was seen only a few times. The chain employs TRBV9 and TRBJ1-2; D gene unclear. Germline loops: CDR1 SGDLS, CDR2 YYNGEE. The CDR3 is 15 residues long. V lost 2 bases and J 4 bases, leaving 15 bases between the germline ends. CDR3: CASSVGDSRPYGYTF. CDR3 nucleotides: TGTGCCAGCAGCGTTGGAGACTCTAGACCCTATGGCTACACCTTC. The full variable domain, in which reference TRBV9 and TRBJ1-2 provide the parts outside the CDR3, is DSGVTQTPKHLITATGQRVTLRCSPRSGDLSVYWYQQSLDQGLQFLIQYYNGEERAKGNILERFSAQQFPDLHSELNLSSLELGDSALYFCASSVGDSRPYGYTFGSGTRLTVV.

The chain has TRBV9 and TRBJ2-1; D is possibly TRBD1 or TRBD2 (5 bases each). The CDR3 has 13 amino acids. The germline V gene has CDR1 SGDLS and CDR2 YYNGEE. V was clipped by 2 bases and J by 7 bases, with 10 bases between them. The CDR3 is CASSVYGGNEQFF. The CDR3 region has the DNA TGTGCCAGCAGCGTGTATGGGGGTAATGAGCAGTTCTTC.

This clonotype was seen at least ten times. The chain combines TRBV20-1 with TRBJ1-1, with D perhaps matching TRBD1 (6 bases). The CDR3 is 14 residues long. Trimming took 0 bases from V and 3 from J, leaving 11 bases between them. Germline CDR1 is DFQATT and CDR2 is SNEGSKA (reference sequence). CDR3: CSARDVQGDTEAFF. The CDR3 region has the DNA TGCAGTGCTAGAGATGTACAGGGAGACACTGAAGCTTTCTTT.

This chain uses TRBV7-2 with TRBJ2-1; weak D call: TRBD2 (6 bases). CDR3 length: 12 amino acids. Germline-derived CDR1 and CDR2 are SGHTA and FQGNSA. Trimming took 6 bases from V and 9 from J, leaving 12 bases between them. This CDR3 is CASSREVGEQFF. CDR3 coding DNA: TGTGCCAGCAGTAGGGAGGTGGGTGAGCAGTTCTTC.

The chain has TRBV5-1 and TRBJ2-2, with TRBD2 identical over 7 bases. CDR3 length: 15 amino acids. Unmatched junction bases numbered 9, after V lost 2 bases and J lost 8 bases. Germline V gene data show CDR1 as SGHRS and CDR2 as YFSETQ. The CDR3 spells CASSFSGFDVGELFF. In nucleotides, the CDR3 is TGCGCCAGCAGCTTTAGCGGGTTCGACGTAGGGGAGCTGTTTTTT.

This clonotype was observed a few times. The chain is built from TRBV10-2 and TRBJ1-3, with D uncertain. This CDR3 is 11 amino acids long. Trimming shortened V by 6 bases and J by 4 bases, and 4 bases separated the two germline ends. Germline-derived CDR1 and CDR2 are WSHSY and SAAADI. The CDR3 nucleotides are TGCGCCAGCAGGGGGGGAAACACCATATATTTT. This encodes CASRGGNTIYF.

This clonotype has at least ten counts. The gene calls are TRBV21-1 and TRBJ2-7. TRBV21-1 is termed a pseudogene. The CDR3 extends over 16 amino acids. The CDR3 reads CASSKGSITASYEQYF. The CDR3 coding sequence is TGTGCCAGCAGCAAAGGGAGTATAACGGCCTCCTACGAGCAGTACTTC.

This clonotype has just a few counts. The chain links TRBV10-3 to TRBJ2-2, with TRBD2 matching over 8 bases. This CDR3 comprises 14 residues. The V and J ends lost 6 bases and 3 bases, in that order; junction bases with no gene match: 3. The germline CDR1 and CDR2 sequences are ENHRY and SYGVKD. DNA of the CDR3: TGTGCCATCAGAGCGGGGGAGTACACCGGGGAGCTGTTTTTT. It codes for CAIRAGEYTGELFF.

This clonotype was found many times. The chain carries TRBV29-1 and TRBJ2-5; D is possibly TRBD1 or TRBD2 (5 bases each). The V gene lost 7 bases and the J gene lost 4 bases, with 16 bases spanning the gap. This CDR3 contains 13 residues. Germline CDR1 and CDR2: SQVTM and ANQGSEA. The CDR3 region is CSARLSGGETQYF. The CDR3 coding sequence is TGCAGCGCCCGGTTAAGTGGGGGAGAGACCCAGTACTTC.

The sample holds a few counts of this clonotype. The rearrangement uses TRBV7-8 and TRBJ1-5; D is perhaps TRBD1 (6 bases). Deletions cut 1 base from V and 6 bases from J, with 13 bases between. The CDR3 spans 15 residues. CDR1 is SGHVS and CDR2 is FQNEAQ in the germline V gene. CDR3 DNA: TGTGCCAGCAGCTTAGGTCGGGGGGCGGGTCAGCCCCAGCATTTT. The encoded protein is CASSLGRGAGQPQHF.

This clonotype occurred many times. This rearrangement joins TRBV2 to TRBJ1-2; TRBD1 is a possible D gene (6 bases). In germline, CDR1 is SNHLY, CDR2 FYNNEI. With 4 bases removed from V and 3 bases from J, the gap between germline ends came to 18 bases. The CDR3 consists of 16 residues. The CDR3 sequence: CASSVISGDQYYGYTF. The CDR3 nucleotides are TGTGCCAGCAGTGTCATTTCAGGGGACCAGTACTATGGCTACACCTTC.

In this sample, this clonotype turned up a few times. The chain carries TRBV10-3 and TRBJ2-1; D unresolved. This CDR3 spans 13 amino acids. Germline assignment: CDR1 ENHRY and CDR2 SYGVKD. V lost 11 bases, J lost 0 bases, and 11 bases lay in between. CDR3 residues: CALAQSSYNEQFF. The CDR3 coding sequence is TGTGCCTTAGCCCAAAGCTCCTACAATGAGCAGTTCTTC.

This clonotype was seen ten or more times. This chain links TRBV5-6 with TRBJ2-5; D possibly corresponds to TRBD1 (6 bases). The germline CDR1 and CDR2 sequences are SGHDT and YYEEEE. V lost 2 bases, J lost 5 bases, and 13 bases lay in between. This CDR3 comprises 14 residues. The CDR3 loop reads CASSFTGRWETQYF. Here the CDR3 DNA reads TGTGCCAGCAGCTTTACAGGGCGGTGGGAGACCCAGTACTTC.

In its sample, this clonotype was seen many times. This chain uses TRBV10-3 with TRBJ2-3; 7 bases map to TRBD2. The J segment lost 5 bases and the V segment lost 8 bases, leaving 1 base of the junction unmatched. Germline CDR1 is ENHRY and CDR2 is SYGVKD. The CDR3 runs 11 residues. The CDR3 protein is CAIGLGDTQYF. CDR3 nucleotide sequence: TGTGCCATCGGACTAGGAGATACGCAGTATTTT.

The sample holds many counts of this clonotype. The chain links TRBV5-1 to TRBJ2-1; 7 positions match TRBD2. CDR1 and CDR2 (germline): SGHRS, YFSETQ. The CDR3 sequence is 16 residues long. The J segment lost 1 base and the V segment lost 3 bases, leaving 7 bases of the junction unmatched. DNA for the CDR3: TGCGCCAGCAGCTCGATTCAGCGGGGATCCTACAATGAGCAGTTCTTC. Amino acids: CASSSIQRGSYNEQFF.

The table lists this clonotype with many counts. The rearrangement uses TRBV11-2 and TRBJ2-5; tentatively, D is TRBD1 (5 bases). This CDR3 has 13 residues. Trimming removed 5 bases at V and 2 bases at J, with 9 bases between. Germline values: CDR1 SGHAT, CDR2 FQNNGV. The CDR3 DNA sequence: TGTGCCAGCAGCCCCCAGGGACAAGAGACCCAGTACTTC. This translates into CASSPQGQETQYF.

The genes are TRBV4-2 and TRBJ2-7; TRBD1 is a possible D gene (7 bases). CDR3 size: 14 residues. Germline CDR1 and CDR2: LGHNA and YNFKEQ. With 3 bases removed from V and 2 bases from J, the gap between germline ends came to 11 bases. As DNA, the CDR3 is TGTGCCAGCAGCCACGCAGGGGGGACCTACGAGCAGTACTTC. Protein: CASSHAGGTYEQYF.

This clonotype has ten or more counts. The chain is built from TRBV7-9 and TRBJ1-5; D may be TRBD1 (5 bases). The CDR3 has 14 amino acids. From germline, CDR1 is SEHNR and CDR2 FQNEAQ (reference sequence). Trimming removed 1 base at V and 1 base at J, with 5 bases between. The CDR3: CASSLDRSNQPQHF. The DNA for the CDR3 is TGTGCCAGCAGCTTAGACAGGAGCAATCAGCCCCAGCATTTT.